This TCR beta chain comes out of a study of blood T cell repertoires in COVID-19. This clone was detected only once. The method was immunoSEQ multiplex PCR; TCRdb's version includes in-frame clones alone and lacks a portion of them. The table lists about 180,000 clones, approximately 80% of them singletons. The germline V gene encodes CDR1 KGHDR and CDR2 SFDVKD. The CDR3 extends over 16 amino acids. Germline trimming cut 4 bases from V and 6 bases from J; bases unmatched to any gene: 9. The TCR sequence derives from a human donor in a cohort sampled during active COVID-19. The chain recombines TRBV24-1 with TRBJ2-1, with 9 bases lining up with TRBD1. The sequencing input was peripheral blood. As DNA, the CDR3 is TGTGCCACCAGTGACCCAGGACAGGGGCTCGGCAATGAGCAGTTCTTC. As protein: CATSDPGQGLGNEQFF.